These 14 T cell receptor beta chains were all obtained from the same sample, sequenced in a study of T-cell reconstitution after alpha-beta-depleted transplantation in children (dated by TCRdb to between 2015 and 2016). Receptor amplification or capture employed PCR. Reads for this sample came from an Illumina HiSeq 2500. To normalize quantification of the TCRbeta repertoire, the TCR libraries were built with molecular barcoding that relied on unique molecular identifiers. TCRdb trimmed the raw reads at Q25, called clones with MiXCR and kept productive beta chains. Here each entry gathers all rows of one CDR3 protein and keeps the most common genes and DNA. This sample is represented by a few hundred thousand distinct CDR3 sequences; 6.6% of them were singletons. Approximately 6% of the sample comes from the top ten. The treatment or condition label of this sample denotes: allogeneic hematopoietic cell transplantation with graft depleted of TCRalphabeta T cells and CD19 B cells.

The sample consisted of PBMCs, taken before TCRalphabeta/CD19-depleted stem cell transplant. The origin of the receptors is a boy between 2 and 15 years old with acute lymphoblastic leukemia, due to receive a stem cell transplant.

Of note for this clonotype: This may be a read error: a much more frequent sequence differs by one nucleotide. The chain uses TRBV12-3 or TRBV12-4 and TRBJ1-4, with 9 bases lining up with TRBD1. The CDR3 is 16 amino acids. As DNA, the CDR3 is TGTGCCAGCGGTTTAAGGGGCACAGGGGGCTCCGAAAAACTGTTTTTT. Translated: CASGLRGTGGSEKLFF.

This clonotype showed up just a few times. The chain recombines TRBV6-1 with TRBJ2-3, with 7 positions matching TRBD2. J lost 2 bases, V lost 3 bases, and 5 bases had no gene match. CDR1 and CDR2 from the germline V gene are MNHNS and SASEGT. The CDR3 has 15 residues. The CDR3 loop is CASSEWRGSTDTQYF. The CDR3 DNA follows: TGTGCCAGCAGTGAGTGGCGGGGGTCCACAGATACGCAGTATTTT.

This clonotype was detected many times. The V gene is TRBV21-1, the J gene TRBJ1-6; the table's D call of TRBD1 was not tested on the DNA. TRBV21-1 is listed as a pseudogene. The CDR3 length is 18 residues. CDR3 nucleotide sequence: TGTGCCAGCAGCAAAGAGGCCCGTCCAGGGATCCCTAATTCACCCCTCCACTTT. Its protein product is CASSKEARPGIPNSPLHF.

The sample holds many counts of this clonotype. The rearrangement links TRBV28 to TRBJ1-4; TRBD1 aligns across 11 bases. Germline V gene sequence: CDR1 MDHEN, CDR2 SYDVKM. After removal of 5 bases from V and 7 bases from J, the junction contained 9 bases not matched to a gene. The CDR3 has 16 amino acids. The CDR3 spells CASSPNSGTGGEKLFF. CDR3 DNA: TGTGCCAGCAGTCCAAATTCCGGGACAGGGGGTGAAAAACTGTTTTTT.

This chain links TRBV7-9 with TRBJ2-7; D perhaps matches TRBD2 (6 bases). Between the trimmed V and J ends, which lost 5 bases and 1 base, there was a span of 18 bases. CDR3 length: 16 amino acids. Germline CDR1 is SEHNR and CDR2 is FQNEAQ (reference sequence). The CDR3 DNA follows: TGTGCCAGCAGCGATCGACTAATACGGGGGTCCTACGAGCAGTACTTC. Protein product: CASSDRLIRGSYEQYF. Together with reference TRBV7-9 and TRBJ2-7, the CDR3 gives the full variable domain: DTGVSQNPRHKITKRGQNVTFRCDPISEHNRLYWYRQTLGQGPEFLTYFQNEAQLEKSRLLSDRFSAERPKGSFSTLEIQRTEQGDSAMYLCASSDRLIRGSYEQYFGPGTRLTVT.

This clonotype was observed many times. J is TRBJ2-2 and V is TRBV28, with unresolved D. V was trimmed by 7 bases and J by 6 bases, leaving 9 bases between them. CDR1 and CDR2 (germline): MDHEN, SYDVKM. The CDR3 sequence is 12 residues long. The CDR3 reads CASISGPGELFF. In DNA, the CDR3 is TGTGCCAGCATCTCAGGTCCCGGGGAGCTGTTTTTT.

This clonotype was seen ten or more times. The V call is TRBV7-2, the J call TRBJ1-1; 8 nucleotides line up with TRBD1. This CDR3 region has 14 residues. V shed 4 bases and J 8 bases; nucleotides not matched to a gene: 9. Germline CDR1 reads SGHTA; CDR2 reads FQGNSA. The CDR3 here is CASSSQGGPPEAFF. DNA of the CDR3: TGTGCCAGCAGCTCACAGGGGGGCCCCCCCGAAGCTTTCTTT.

Ten or more counts support this clonotype. This chain uses TRBV20-1 with TRBJ2-5; perhaps TRBD1 as D (6 bases). Trimming left V 0 bases short and J 0 bases short, with 14 bases between. The length of the CDR3 is 16 residues. CDR1 DFQATT and CDR2 SNEGSKA come from the germline V gene (reference sequence). The chain's CDR3 is CSAREFGQWYQETQYF. The CDR3, as DNA: TGCAGTGCTAGAGAATTTGGACAGTGGTACCAAGAGACCCAGTACTTC.

In this sample, this clonotype turned up once. This may come from a read error, since a much larger clone is one base off. The chain carries TRBV4-2 and TRBJ2-1; D ambiguous. This CDR3 spans 13 amino acids. V lost 1 base, J lost 6 bases, and 7 bases lay in between. Per the germline V gene, CDR1 is LGHNA and CDR2 is YNFKEQ. The CDR3 DNA reads as TGTGCCAGCAGCCAAGGGCGATCCAATGAGCAGTTCTTC. This codes for CASSQGRSNEQFF.

A few counts support this clonotype. The genes are TRBV6-5 and TRBJ2-7, with D unresolved. The germline V gene encodes CDR1 MNHEY and CDR2 SVGAGI. This CDR3 is 11 amino acids long. V was shortened by 7 bases and J by 4 bases, with 8 bases between the two germline ends. CDR3 nucleotides: TGTGCCAGCACCCAAGGGTACGAGCAGTACTTC. Translated, it gives CASTQGYEQYF.

This clonotype has ten or more counts. The chain uses TRBV20-1 and TRBJ2-3, with D unclear. Trimming took 5 bases from V and 2 from J, leaving 11 bases between them. Germline CDR1 reads DFQATT; CDR2 reads SNEGSKA (reference sequence). The length of the CDR3 is 13 residues. This CDR3 is CSALWPSTDTQYF. The CDR3 nucleotides read TGCAGTGCTCTGTGGCCCTCCACAGATACGCAGTATTTT.

This clonotype was seen at least ten times. The chain recombines TRBV20-1 with TRBJ2-3; 8 bases agree with TRBD2. Germline assignment: CDR1 DFQATT and CDR2 SNEGSKA (reference sequence). V lost 5 bases, J lost 4 bases, and 8 bases stayed unmatched. The CDR3 contains 14 residues. The CDR3 loop reads CSARNSGKADTQYF. The CDR3 DNA is TGCAGTGCTCGAAATAGCGGGAAGGCAGATACGCAGTATTTT.

This clonotype was observed many times. The rearrangement joins TRBV25-1 to TRBJ1-1, with 8 nucleotides matching TRBD1. V shed 6 bases and J 6 bases; nucleotides not matched to a gene: 6. This CDR3 has 13 residues. CDR1 is MGHDK and CDR2 is SYGVNS in the germline V gene. CDR3 amino acids: CASRTGVVAEAFF. As DNA, the CDR3 is TGTGCCAGCAGGACAGGGGTCGTGGCTGAAGCTTTCTTT.

This clonotype was counted a few times. This chain uses TRBV7-6 with TRBJ1-3; D is unclear. Germline CDR1 SGHVS, CDR2 FNYEAQ. V dropped 2 bases and J dropped 7 bases, with 15 bases sitting between them. The CDR3 has 15 residues. CDR3 coding DNA: TGTGCCAGCAGCTTATGGGCAAATATGGGGAACACCATATATTTT. Translating gives CASSLWANMGNTIYF.